One and the same sample provided the 8 T cell receptor beta chains below, sequenced in a study of T-cell reconstitution after alpha-beta-depleted transplantation in children (dated by TCRdb to the mid-2010s). Libraries were made using PCR. The listed sequencing device is Illumina HiSeq 2500. To normalize quantification of the TCRbeta repertoire, the TCR libraries were built with molecular barcoding that relied on unique molecular identifiers. TCRdb reanalyzed the raw reads on its own, using fastp at Q25 for trimming and MiXCR for clone calling, and kept in-frame beta chains. Rows merge per CDR3 protein into single entries with the most common DNA and genes. The sample yields about 480,000 distinct CDR3 sequences; under 15% were counted once. The ten largest clones add up to roughly 5.4% of the sample. This material consisted of PBMCs from the stem cell graft donor, taken from the stem cell graft. Source of these receptors: a human donor who donated a stem cell graft to a child with combined immunodeficiency.

This clonotype was observed at least ten times. The rearrangement joins TRBV6-5 to TRBJ2-3; D not certain. This CDR3 has 14 amino acids. V dropped 2 bases and J dropped 0 bases, with 6 bases sitting between them. Germline V lookup: CDR1 MNHEY, CDR2 SVGAGI. The CDR3, as DNA: TGTGCCAGCAGTTACGGCCAGAGCACAGATACGCAGTATTTT. Encoded protein: CASSYGQSTDTQYF.

This clonotype was counted ten times or more. The CDR3 region is CASTPDRGTSYEQYF. CDR3 nucleotides: TGTGCCAGCACTCCTGACAGGGGGACCTCCTACGAGCAGTACTTC. The chain uses TRBV12-3 or TRBV12-4 and TRBJ2-7, with 9 bases identical to TRBD1. V was clipped by 7 bases and J by 0 bases; unmatched bases: 7. The CDR3 runs 15 residues.

This clonotype showed up many times. The rearrangement links TRBV20-1 to TRBJ2-2, with a weak D call TRBD1 (6 bases). Germline assignment: CDR1 DFQATT and CDR2 SNEGSKA (reference sequence). Deletions cut 0 bases from V and 4 bases from J, with 21 bases between. The CDR3 sequence is 18 residues long. CDR3 sequence (DNA): TGCAGTGCTAGAGATGGCAAGGGGAATCGACAGGTCACCGGGGAGCTGTTTTTT. Translation: CSARDGKGNRQVTGELFF.

This chain connects TRBV18 to TRBJ2-3; TRBD1 matches at 8 bases. V gave up 3 bases and J gave up 6 bases; unmatched junction bases: 14. CDR1 and CDR2 (germline): KGHSH, LQKENI. The CDR3 runs 17 residues. The CDR3 coding sequence is TGTGCCAGCTCACCCGGAGGACAGGGCTATAGTTTGGATACGCAGTATTTT. It yields the protein CASSPGGQGYSLDTQYF.

This clonotype was counted many times. V is TRBV12-3 or TRBV12-4 and J is TRBJ2-6, with D perhaps TRBD2 (5 bases). CDR3 length equals 16 residues. V was shortened by 8 bases and J by 4 bases, with 18 bases between the two germline ends. The CDR3 spells CASGPSGLLGANVLTF. The CDR3 coding sequence is TGTGCCAGCGGGCCCAGCGGCTTGCTCGGGGCCAACGTCCTGACTTTC.

The V gene is TRBV5-1, the J gene TRBJ2-7; D is unclear. The CDR3 totals 15 residues. Germline V gene data show CDR1 as SGHRS and CDR2 as YFSETQ. Trimming stripped 7 bases from V and 0 bases from J, with 17 bases between. The DNA for the CDR3 is TGCGCCAGCGGGTTGATGACCTCGGGCTCCTACGAGCAGTACTTC. Protein sequence: CASGLMTSGSYEQYF. Full variable domain (remainder filled in from reference TRBV5-1 and TRBJ2-7): KAGVTQTPRYLIKTRGQQVTLSCSPISGHRSVSWYQQTPGQGLQFLFEYFSETQRNKGNFPGRFSGRQFSNSRSEMNVSTLELGDSALYLCASGLMTSGSYEQYFGPGTRLTVT.

V gene TRBV18 combines with J gene TRBJ2-5; D not certain. This CDR3 comprises 12 residues. Trimming cost V 2 bases and J 4 bases, with 5 bases left between them. Germline CDR1 reads KGHSH; CDR2 reads LQKENI. This CDR3 reads CASSPNPETQYF. In nucleotides, the CDR3 is TGTGCCAGCTCACCAAACCCAGAGACCCAGTACTTC. Filled out from reference TRBV18 and TRBJ2-5, the complete variable domain reads NAGVMQNPRHLVRRRGQEARLRCSPMKGHSHVYWYRQLPEEGLKFMVYLQKENIIDESGMPKERFSAEFPKEGPSILRIQQVVRGDSAAYFCASSPNPETQYFGPGTRLLVL.

The chain employs TRBV20-1 and TRBJ2-2; tentatively, D is TRBD1 (5 bases). Germline lookup yields CDR1 DFQATT and CDR2 SNEGSKA (reference sequence). Between the trimmed V and J ends, which lost 3 bases and 5 bases, there was a span of 10 bases. This CDR3 contains 13 residues. The CDR3: CSASYGATGELFF. CDR3 nucleotide sequence: TGCAGTGCTAGTTATGGGGCGACCGGGGAGCTGTTTTTT.